The clone carrying this T cell receptor (beta chain) was seen more than once but under ten times. Its antigen is unknown. Purity above 95% was achieved in all sorted populations. CDR1 MGHRA and CDR2 YSYEKL come from the germline V gene. There are 16 residues in the CDR3. The germline V and J ends were trimmed by 3 bases and 4 bases, with 18 bases remaining between them. The sample is drawn from a study of beta chain features in type 1 diabetes. In the study overall: Patients looked much like healthy donors when it came to age, gender and cell yields. Nearly 110,000,000 sorted cells were examined across all samples. Study-wide findings and caveats: Individuals with type 1 diabetes displayed fewer insertions and more deletions at VDJ junctions. Significant though moderate, a shortening of TCRB CDR3s appeared in all four CD4+ subsets of Type 1 diabetes patients.

The entirety of the isolated RNA underwent reverse transcription, so expressed TCRB transcripts were sequenced. Libraries were prepared by immunoSEQ multiplex PCR; TCRdb keeps only in-frame clonotypes and omits some of them. The top ten hold about 0.012% of the sample, which has more than 250,000 clones, 24% seen once. The chain links TRBV4-1 to TRBJ1-2, with D maybe TRBD1 (6 bases). Source material: naive CD4+ T cells from blood. The sequence derives from a woman aged 25 to 39 with type 1 diabetes. CDR3 nucleotides: TGCGCCAGCAGCCAGGCTGCGGGGGCACGCGGCTATGGCTACACCTTC. Translation gives CASSQAAGARGYGYTF.